This T cell receptor beta chain was sequenced in a study of cytomegalovirus exposure and HLA in healthy donors. About this clone itself: The antigen is undetermined.

Whole-study findings and limits: Several of the most significant clusters were apparently associated with common viral pathogens in a later analysis. With high specificity and sensitivity, the classifier reportedly diagnosed cytomegalovirus status. In vitro checks showed that three CMV-associated chains really do target CMV antigens.

Use of 60 Vbeta and 13 Jbeta primers characterized the PCR. Method: immunoSEQ multiplex PCR; TCRdb's copy keeps in-frame clones and lacks some. There are about 180,000 clones in the sample; 84% occur only once, and approximately 1.2% lies in the top ten. The CDR3 contains 17 residues. V lost 4 bases, J lost 7 bases, and 24 bases lay in between. Germline V gene sequence: CDR1 SGDLS, CDR2 YYNGEE. The genes are TRBV9 and TRBJ2-1; D is possibly TRBD2 (6 bases). This sequence originates from a girl aged 2 to 10 in good health and CMV-seropositive. The sample taken for sequencing was PBMCs. The DNA for the CDR3 is TGTGCCAGCAGCTGGAACCCCAAGAGGGGTGGAGGGAATGAGCAGTTCTTC. As protein: CASSWNPKRGGGNEQFF. Complete variable domain (other parts from reference TRBV9 and TRBJ2-1): DSGVTQTPKHLITATGQRVTLRCSPRSGDLSVYWYQQSLDQGLQFLIQYYNGEERAKGNILERFSAQQFPDLHSELNLSSLELGDSALYFCASSWNPKRGGGNEQFFGPGTRLTVL.